A single sample is the source of the 8 T cell receptor beta chains below, sequenced in a study of T cell responses to AZD1222 COVID-19 vaccine. Only in-frame clones appear in the TCRdb table, and some are missing; sequencing was by immunoSEQ multiplex PCR. The sample records around 120,000 clones, roughly 92% being singletons. Sequencing used peripheral blood, obtained 28 days after the second AZD1222 dose. These receptor sequences come from an adult who received the AZD1222 COVID-19 vaccine.

The gene calls are TRBV30 and TRBJ2-5; unclear D gene. The CDR3 runs 11 residues. Germline values: CDR1 GTSNPN, CDR2 SVGIG (reference sequence). V lost 0 bases to trimming and J lost 5 bases, with 4 bases between them. The DNA for the CDR3 is TGTGCCTGGAGTGTAGGGGAGACCCAGTACTTC. It specifies CAWSVGETQYF.

The chain carries TRBV28 and TRBJ1-5; D remains ambiguous. CDR1 MDHEN and CDR2 SYDVKM come from the germline V gene. V dropped 5 bases and J dropped 0 bases, with 5 bases sitting between them. The CDR3 runs 13 residues. CDR3 in amino acids: CASSQYSNQPQHF. The CDR3 DNA follows: TGTGCCAGCAGTCAGTATAGCAATCAGCCCCAGCATTTT.

The chain recombines TRBV19 with TRBJ1-1, with TRBD1 matching 7 bases. V shed 5 bases and J 6 bases; nucleotides not matched to a gene: 3. Germline V gene lookup returns CDR1 LNHDA and CDR2 SQIVND (reference sequence). CDR3 length: 12 amino acids. The DNA for the CDR3 is TGTGCCAGTAGTCGACAGGGTTCTGAAGCTTTCTTT. Translating it yields CASSRQGSEAFF. The variable domain in full, completed from reference TRBV19 and TRBJ1-1, reads DGGITQSPKYLFRKEGQNVTLSCEQNLNHDAMYWYRQDPGQGLRLIYYSQIVNDFQKGDIAEGYSVSREKKESFPLTVTSAQKNPTAFYLCASSRQGSEAFFGQGTRLTVV.

The chain is built from TRBV5-4 and TRBJ2-5; 7 nucleotides match TRBD2. The CDR3 contains 18 residues. Germline V gene data show CDR1 as SGHNT and CDR2 as YYREEE (reference sequence). V was pared by 1 base and J by 1 base, with 13 bases of the junction left unmatched. DNA for the CDR3: TGTGCCAGCAGCTTGCCCTCCCCCTCGCGGGGGTTCCAAGAGACCCAGTACTTC. This sequence encodes CASSLPSPSRGFQETQYF.

The chain couples TRBV11-2 to TRBJ1-4, with D perhaps matching TRBD1 (5 bases). The ends were cut back, 1 base at V and 8 bases at J, with 14 bases in the middle. The germline gives CDR1 SGHAT, CDR2 FQNNGV. The CDR3 contains 15 residues. The CDR3 DNA reads TGTGCCAGCAGCTTAGGTGGGGTTCGGGGGGAAAAACTGTTTTTT. Its protein is CASSLGGVRGEKLFF.

The chain is built from TRBV5-5 and TRBJ2-1, with 14 positions matching TRBD2. Trimming removed 4 bases from V and 7 bases from J; junction bases left unmatched: 4. From germline, CDR1 is SGHKS and CDR2 YYEKEE (reference sequence). CDR3 length equals 15 residues. The DNA for the CDR3 is TGTGCCAGCAGCCTGGGACTAGCGGGAGTAAATGAGCAGTTCTTC. Residues: CASSLGLAGVNEQFF.

The V call is TRBV6-5, the J call TRBJ1-6; no firm D call. The CDR3 extends over 13 amino acids. The V end lost 5 bases, the J end lost 8 bases, and 10 bases lay between the germline ends. The germline CDR1 and CDR2 sequences are MNHEY and SVGAGI. CDR3 in DNA: TGTGCCAGCAGTCTTGGGATCCATTCACCCCTCCACTTT. Translated, it gives CASSLGIHSPLHF.

The chain is built from TRBV14 and TRBJ2-1; 9 bases map to TRBD2. The CDR3 is 16 amino acids. Germline-derived CDR1 and CDR2 are SGHDN and FVKESK. Trimming removed 1 base from V and 2 bases from J; junction bases left unmatched: 3. CDR3 loop: CASSQVGGRAYNEQFF. CDR3 sequence (DNA): TGTGCCAGCAGCCAAGTGGGCGGGAGGGCCTACAATGAGCAGTTCTTC.